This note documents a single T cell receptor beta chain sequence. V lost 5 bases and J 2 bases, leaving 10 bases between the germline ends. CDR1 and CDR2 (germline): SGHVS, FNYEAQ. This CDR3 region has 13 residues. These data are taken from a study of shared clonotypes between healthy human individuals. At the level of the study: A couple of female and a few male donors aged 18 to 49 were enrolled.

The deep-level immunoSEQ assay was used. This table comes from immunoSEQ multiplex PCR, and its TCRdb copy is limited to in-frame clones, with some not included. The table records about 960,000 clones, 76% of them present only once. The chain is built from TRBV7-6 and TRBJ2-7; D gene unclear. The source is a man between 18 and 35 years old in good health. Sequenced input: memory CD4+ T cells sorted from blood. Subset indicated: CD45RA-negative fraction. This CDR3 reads CASSPNGPYEQYF. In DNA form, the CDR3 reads TGTGCCAGCAGCCCAAACGGACCCTACGAGCAGTACTTC.